The 6 T cell receptor beta chains presented below share a single source sample, sequenced in a study of T cells after posttransplantation cyclophosphamide. The naive gate required viable CD3+CD4+ or CD3+CD8+ cells with CCR7+CD45RA+CD45RO-CD95-CD27+CD28+ phenotype. TCRdb's copy holds only in-frame clones and misses some; the assay was immunoSEQ multiplex PCR. Among about 22,000 clones listed, approximately 97% were seen once. Source material: naive CD4+ T cells sorted from PBMCs. The receptor set was obtained from a man aged 45-65 years in good health, CMV-negative, and a related stem cell transplant donor.

The chain recombines TRBV7-9 with TRBJ2-3, with unresolved D. The germline gives CDR1 SEHNR, CDR2 FQNEAQ (reference sequence). Trimming removed 5 bases from V and 3 bases from J, with 12 bases in between. The CDR3 is made up of 14 amino acids. The CDR3 DNA is TGTGCCAGCAGCCCTGGGTGGCGGACAGATACGCAGTATTTT. This codes for CASSPGWRTDTQYF.

The gene calls are TRBV18 and TRBJ2-7; 11 bases map to TRBD1. Looked up from germline, CDR1 is KGHSH and CDR2 is LQKENI. V was pared by 5 bases and J by 2 bases, with 5 bases of the junction left unmatched. This CDR3 comprises 15 residues. In DNA form, the CDR3 reads TGTGCCAGCTCATCCGGACAGGGGGCTGCCTACGAGCAGTACTTC. Protein product: CASSSGQGAAYEQYF.

The V call is TRBV15, the J call TRBJ1-1; D remains unclear. Per the germline V gene, CDR1 is LNHNV and CDR2 is YYDKDF (reference sequence). V lost 3 bases, J lost 8 bases, and 19 bases lay in between. The CDR3 loop spans 15 amino acids. CDR3 loop: CATSSPRVGVTEAFF. CDR3 DNA: TGTGCCACCAGCAGTCCCCGGGTTGGAGTCACGGAAGCTTTCTTT.

This CDR3 is CASSTRANTIYF. CDR3 coding DNA: TGTGCCAGCAGCACCAGGGCGAACACCATATATTTT. The rearrangement uses TRBV9 and TRBJ1-3; tentatively, D is TRBD1 (5 bases). The germline V gene has CDR1 SGDLS and CDR2 YYNGEE. The CDR3 consists of 12 residues. V lost 4 bases and J lost 7, with 9 bases in between.

This sequence joins TRBV6-6 and TRBJ1-6; D is uncertain. The CDR3 extends over 14 amino acids. Germline V lookup: CDR1 MNHNY, CDR2 SVGAGI (reference sequence). Trimming removed 10 bases from V and 1 base from J, with 11 bases in between. Written as DNA, the CDR3 is TGTGCCACTTATAGGAGGTCCTATAATTCACCCCTCCACTTT. Its protein is CATYRRSYNSPLHF.

J is TRBJ2-5 and V is TRBV5-1; D might be TRBD1 (5 bases). Trimming pared 4 bases from V and 7 bases from J, leaving 20 bases between. Germline CDR1 and CDR2: SGHRS and YFSETQ. The CDR3 is made up of 15 amino acids. The CDR3 region has the DNA TGCGCCAGCAGCACAACAGGTGGCTTAACCCCGACCCAGTACTTC. Protein product: CASSTTGGLTPTQYF.